The rows below give T cell receptor beta chains drawn from one sample of a study of blood T cell repertoires in COVID-19. Data came from immunoSEQ multiplex PCR; TCRdb stores just in-frame clones and leaves some out. The table includes 390,000 or so clones, more than 80% detected once. Sequenced material: peripheral blood. These TCRs come from a woman in her 30s with COVID-19, enrolled during active disease. Both conserved end residues are part of each CDR3. The D gene is left open where the match is weak. A row's size may be missing; if present it is once, few, many or a size class.

v_call	j_call	d_call	clone_size	cdr3_aa	cdr3_nt
TRBV13	TRBJ2-2	TRBD2	once	CASSGIGGTNTGELFF	TGTGCCAGCAGCGGGATCGGGGGGACGAACACCGGGGAGCTGTTTTTT
TRBV9	TRBJ2-1	TRBD2	.	CASSPTSGPNNEQFF	TGTGCCAGCAGCCCGACTAGCGGGCCGAACAATGAGCAGTTCTTC
TRBV28	TRBJ2-3	TRBD2	.	CASRSFTSGRIHTQYF	TGTGCCAGCAGATCCTTTACTAGCGGGAGGATACATACGCAGTATTTT
TRBV4-1	TRBJ2-3	.	.	CASSQSPAGRPDTQYF	TGCGCCAGCAGCCAAAGTCCTGCAGGGAGGCCAGATACGCAGTATTTT
TRBV5-1	TRBJ2-1	TRBD2	once	CASSWTSGSNEQFF	TGCGCCAGCAGCTGGACTAGCGGGAGCAATGAGCAGTTCTTC
TRBV15	TRBJ2-3	.	.	CATSGRDKFTDTQYF	TGTGCCACCAGCGGGCGCGATAAGTTCACAGATACGCAGTATTTT
TRBV15	TRBJ1-5	.	.	CATSRGSGATAYQPQHF	TGTGCCACCAGCAGAGGGTCAGGGGCCACCGCTTATCAGCCCCAGCATTTT
TRBV10-3	TRBJ2-3	TRBD2	.	CAISDYLGGGRTDTQYF	TGTGCCATCAGTGATTATCTGGGCGGGGGGCGCACAGATACGCAGTATTTT
TRBV11-3	TRBJ2-5	TRBD1	.	CASSFQGAIQETQYF	TGTGCCAGCAGCTTTCAGGGGGCCATTCAAGAGACCCAGTACTTC
TRBV4-1	TRBJ1-2	TRBD1	.	CASSQEGGGGVVAGYTF	TGCGCCAGCAGCCAAGAAGGAGGAGGGGGCGTTGTGGCTGGCTACACCTTC
TRBV3-1/TRBV3-2	TRBJ1-6	.	.	CASSQGQQLYNSPLHF	TGTGCCAGCAGCCAAGGACAGCAACTTTATAATTCACCCCTCCACTTT
TRBV5-8	TRBJ1-6	TRBD1	.	CASSSDRGWYNSPLHF	TGTGCCAGCAGCTCAGACAGGGGATGGTACAATTCACCCCTCCACTTT
TRBV7-2	TRBJ2-6	.	.	CASSFDSPGANVLTF	TGTGCCAGCAGCTTCGACAGCCCCGGGGCCAACGTCCTGACTTTC
TRBV7-9	TRBJ1-1	TRBD1	.	CASSLVGGATEAFF	TGTGCCAGCAGCTTAGTAGGGGGCGCCACTGAAGCTTTCTTT
TRBV11-2	TRBJ2-1	TRBD2	.	CASSSQGSGAYNEQFF	TGTGCCAGCAGCTCCCAAGGTAGCGGGGCCTACAATGAGCAGTTCTTC
TRBV19	TRBJ1-5	TRBD1	.	CASSIGPTDRAYQPQHF	TGTGCCAGTAGTATAGGCCCCACTGACAGGGCCTACCAGCCCCAGCATTTT
TRBV30	TRBJ2-2	.	.	CACAPGLFTGELFF	TGTGCCTGCGCTCCGGGACTGTTCACCGGGGAGCTGTTTTTT
TRBV24-1	TRBJ2-3	.	.	CATSDRTASSTDTQYF	TGTGCCACCAGTGACCGGACAGCATCTAGCACAGATACGCAGTATTTT
TRBV20-1	TRBJ1-5	.	few	CSASPGGNQPQHF	TGCAGTGCTAGTCCCGGAGGCAATCAGCCCCAGCATTTT
TRBV18	TRBJ1-6	TRBD1	.	CASSPRQGTDSPLHF	TGTGCCAGCTCACCTCGACAGGGGACTGATTCACCCCTCCACTTT
TRBV18	TRBJ1-1	.	.	CASSQYFYRDDTEAFF	TGTGCCAGCTCCCAATACTTCTACAGGGACGACACTGAAGCTTTCTTT
TRBV7-2	TRBJ1-3	TRBD1	few	CASSFYRGGNTIYF	TGTGCCAGCAGCTTTTACAGGGGGGGAAACACCATATATTTT
TRBV13	TRBJ1-1	.	.	CASSFLRERTEAFF	TGTGCCAGCAGCTTCTTACGGGAGCGGACTGAAGCTTTCTTT
TRBV27	TRBJ1-6	.	.	CASSLWSGSDNSPLHF	TGTGCCAGCAGTTTATGGTCGGGGTCGGATAATTCACCCCTCCACTTT
TRBV19	TRBJ1-5	.	.	CASSPWEGGSNQPQHF	TGTGCCAGTAGTCCCTGGGAGGGCGGCAGCAATCAGCCCCAGCATTTT
TRBV19	TRBJ1-4	TRBD1	.	CASNGQGTTNEKLFF	TGTGCCAGTAATGGACAGGGGACAACTAATGAAAAACTGTTTTTT
TRBV29-1	TRBJ2-7	.	.	CSVPSGVSYEQYF	TGCAGCGTTCCGTCAGGGGTTTCCTACGAGCAGTACTTC
TRBV6-2/TRBV6-3	TRBJ2-5	.	.	CASSYRAGLDPETQYF	TGTGCCAGCAGTTACCGGGCGGGCTTGGACCCAGAGACCCAGTACTTC
TRBV12-5	TRBJ1-1	.	.	CASGLGTAGVAEAFF	TGTGCTAGTGGCCTGGGGACGGCAGGGGTAGCTGAAGCTTTCTTT